Presented here are 9 T cell receptor beta chains from one specimen sequenced in a study of regulatory T cells in long-lasting Graves disease. Described time point: newly diagnosed GD, antithyroid drugs for less than 3 months. The TCR library was prepared using RNA isolated from PBMCs. Library construction for TCR beta used iRepertoire HTBI primers and Arm-PCR of CDR3 regions. MiXCR was run by TCRdb on the multiplex PCR reads, yielding one entry per CDR3 protein. In the table there are around 500,000 distinct CDR3 sequences, roughly 15% of which are singletons. These sequences were also reported in another study, on T cells in Graves' hyperthyroidism and ophthalmopathy.

The sample in question was peripheral blood mononuclear cells (PBMCs), obtained at new diagnosis, from a patient treated with antithyroid drugs. All receptors derive from a middle-aged woman with Graves disease.

Notes on this clonotype: This may come from a read error, since a much larger clone is one base off. CDR3 protein: CASNLVRDNYGYTF. CDR3 in DNA: TGTGCCAGCAACTTAGTCCGGGACAACTATGGCTACACCTTC. This chain uses TRBV7-9 with TRBJ1-2; D is possibly TRBD1 (5 bases). The CDR3 runs to 14 residues. Germline V CDR1 and CDR2: SEHNR, FQNEAQ (reference sequence). The full variable domain, completed using reference TRBV7-9 and TRBJ1-2, is DTGVSQNPRHKITKRGQNVTFRCDPISEHNRLYWYRQTLGQGPEFLTYFQNEAQLEKSRLLSDRFSAERPKGSFSTLEIQRTEQGDSAMYLCASNLVRDNYGYTFGSGTRLTVV.

The gene calls are TRBV5-1 and TRBJ1-3; tentative D call: TRBD1 (6 bases). Trimming stripped 4 bases from V and 0 bases from J, with 14 bases between. The CDR3 consists of 16 residues. From germline, CDR1 is SGHRS and CDR2 YFSETQ. CDR3 sequence reads: CASSRPSDSSGNTIYF. CDR3 coding DNA: TGCGCCAGCAGCCGACCTTCGGACAGCTCTGGAAACACCATATATTTT.

This clonotype occurred many times. The V call is TRBV18, the J call TRBJ1-1, with 9 nucleotides matching TRBD1. V trimming: 5 bases; J trimming: 5 bases; junction bases outside the gene matches: 9. CDR1 is KGHSH and CDR2 is LQKENI in the germline V gene. The CDR3 is made up of 15 amino acids. The CDR3 nucleotides are TGTGCCAGCTCAGGCGCGACAGGGGGTGTGACTGAAGCTTTCTTT. It codes for CASSGATGGVTEAFF.

This clonotype was detected once. CDR3 region: CASSSRGLTDTQYF. The CDR3 DNA is TGTGCCAGCAGCTCCAGGGGTCTCACAGATACGCAGTATTTT. The J gene is TRBJ2-3, the V gene TRBV7-9, with TRBD1 as a possible D gene (6 bases). This CDR3 is 14 amino acids long. Germline lookup yields CDR1 SEHNR and CDR2 FQNEAQ (reference sequence). Trimming cost V 4 bases and J 2 bases, with 10 bases left between them.

The chain carries TRBV9 and TRBJ1-2, with D possibly being TRBD1 (6 bases). The CDR3 is 14 amino acids. V was pared by 5 bases and J by 5 bases, with 16 bases between. The germline gives CDR1 SGDLS, CDR2 YYNGEE. CDR3 loop: CASSETGSWYGYTF. CDR3 coding DNA: TGTGCCAGCAGTGAAACAGGGTCTTGGTATGGCTACACCTTC.

This clonotype has at least ten counts. The V call is TRBV7-3, the J call TRBJ2-3; 8 bases match TRBD2. J was trimmed by 2 bases and V by 5 bases; bases with no gene match: 12. Germline loops: CDR1 SGHTA, CDR2 FQGTGA. The CDR3 contains 17 residues. The CDR3: CASSPIGSGGLTDTQYF. The CDR3 bases are TGTGCCAGCAGCCCTATAGGAAGCGGGGGCCTCACAGATACGCAGTATTTT.

The genes are TRBV5-4 and TRBJ1-1; the D gene is possibly TRBD1 (6 bases). The V end was cut by 3 bases, the J end by 7 bases, with 13 bases between. The germline gives CDR1 SGHNT, CDR2 YYREEE (reference sequence). CDR3 length: 13 residues. CDR3: CASSSGQKIEAFF. The CDR3, as DNA: TGTGCCAGCAGCTCCGGACAGAAAATTGAAGCTTTCTTT.

This clonotype occurred many times. This chain uses TRBV6-1 with TRBJ1-3; D ambiguous. The CDR3 extends over 13 amino acids. V lost 8 bases to trimming and J lost 2 bases, with 10 bases between them. From germline, CDR1 is MNHNS and CDR2 SASEGT. CDR3 DNA: TGTGCCAGCGGGCGTGAGGCTGGAAACACCATATATTTT. This translates into CASGREAGNTIYF.

This clonotype was counted at least ten times. The J gene is TRBJ1-1, the V gene TRBV3-1; D is uncertain. Germline values: CDR1 LGHDT, CDR2 YNNKEL (reference sequence). Trimming took off 4 bases at V and 0 bases at J, with 6 bases between the two ends. The CDR3 extends over 13 amino acids. CDR3 protein: CASSLQVNTEAFF. The CDR3 DNA is TGTGCCAGCAGCCTTCAGGTGAACACTGAAGCTTTCTTT.